A selection of T cell receptor beta chains follows, all from one sample in a study of beta chain features in type 1 diabetes. TCRdb's copy holds only in-frame clones and misses some; the assay was immunoSEQ multiplex PCR. The repertoire includes 250,000 to 300,000 clones, 24% of them detected once, and 0.012% sits in the top ten. Sequencing was carried out using naive CD4+ T cells from blood. The source of these receptors is a woman aged 25 to 45 with type 1 diabetes. Both conserved end residues are part of each CDR3. D genes are given only for firm matches. Clone size, where shown, is once, few, many, or a class for clones that have expanded.

V	J	D	size	length	CDR3	DNA
TRBV27	TRBJ1-4	NA	few	17	CASSLSGLYATNEKLFF	TGTGCCAGCAGTTTGTCGGGTTTATACGCAACTAATGAAAAACTGTTTTTT
TRBV21-1	TRBJ1-2	NA	NA	17	CASSKAEEGQGVEGYTF	TGTGCCAGCAGCAAAGCGGAGGAGGGACAGGGGGTGGAAGGCTACACCTTC
TRBV5-1	TRBJ2-1	NA	NA	14	CASSQPSGHNEQFF	TGCGCCAGCAGCCAACCGAGCGGGCACAATGAGCAGTTCTTC
TRBV4-1	TRBJ2-3	TRBD2	few	16	CASSQVLAGRTDTQYF	TGCGCCAGCAGCCAAGTGCTAGCGGGCCGCACAGATACGCAGTATTTT
TRBV7-3	TRBJ2-1	TRBD1	NA	9	CASSLRGLF	TGTGCCAGCAGCCTAAGGGGGCTCTTC
TRBV27	TRBJ2-1	TRBD1	NA	17	CASSLFGQVSSYNEQFF	TGTGCCAGCAGTTTATTCGGACAGGTGAGCTCCTACAATGAGCAGTTCTTC
TRBV4-1	TRBJ1-1	NA	NA	13	CASSPPHSSEAFF	TGCGCCAGCAGCCCTCCTCACTCCTCTGAAGCTTTCTTT
TRBV5-4	TRBJ2-7	NA	few	13	CASSLTPRYEQYF	TGTGCCAGCAGCTTAACCCCGCGATACGAGCAGTACTTC
TRBV9	TRBJ1-2	NA	few	15	CASSLRTDANYGYTF	TGTGCCAGCAGCCTCCGGACAGACGCTAACTATGGCTACACCTTC
TRBV7-2	TRBJ2-3	TRBD1	NA	15	CASSLRTGSTDTQYF	TGTGCCAGCAGCTTAAGGACAGGGTCCACAGATACGCAGTATTTT
TRBV28	TRBJ1-2	NA	NA	12	CASRSDSYGYTF	TGTGCCAGCAGATCAGACAGCTATGGCTACACCTTC
TRBV7-2	TRBJ2-3	TRBD2	few	16	CASSLRVAGTTDTQYF	TGTGCCAGCAGCCTCAGGGTAGCGGGAACCACAGATACGCAGTATTTT
TRBV11-2	TRBJ2-2	NA	NA	16	CASSPLSRVNTGELFF	TGTGCCAGCAGCCCCCTATCCCGGGTTAACACCGGGGAGCTGTTTTTT
TRBV4-1	TRBJ2-7	NA	few	18	CASSQEFREATSSREQYF	TGCGCCAGCAGCCAAGAATTCCGAGAGGCGACTTCTTCTAGGGAGCAGTACTTC
TRBV9	TRBJ2-5	NA	few	15	CASSVGVAAQETQYF	TGTGCCAGCAGCGTAGGAGTAGCGGCCCAAGAGACCCAGTACTTC
TRBV19	TRBJ1-1	TRBD1	NA	13	CASSMGQLQKAFF	TGTGCCAGTAGTATGGGACAGCTACAGAAAGCTTTCTTT
TRBV7-9	TRBJ1-1	NA	few	15	CASSLDGRGDTEAFF	TGTGCCAGCAGCTTAGATGGCAGGGGAGACACTGAAGCTTTCTTT
TRBV5-1	TRBJ2-1	NA	NA	13	CASSSSSYNEQFF	TGCGCCAGCAGCTCTAGCTCCTACAATGAGCAGTTCTTC
TRBV25-1	TRBJ2-3	NA	NA	16	CASSAPGTWGADTQYF	TGTGCCAGCAGTGCTCCCGGGACGTGGGGGGCAGATACGCAGTATTTT
TRBV28	TRBJ2-1	TRBD2	few	17	CASSLELAAGPYNEQFF	TGTGCCAGCAGTTTGGAGCTAGCGGCTGGACCCTACAATGAGCAGTTCTTC
TRBV5-1	TRBJ2-3	NA	NA	13	CASELGGTDTQYF	TGCGCCAGCGAACTGGGAGGCACAGATACGCAGTATTTT
TRBV5-1	TRBJ2-1	TRBD2	NA	17	CASSLNSGLAVYNEQFF	TGCGCCAGCAGCTTGAATTCGGGACTAGCGGTCTACAATGAGCAGTTCTTC
TRBV10-3	TRBJ2-5	NA	NA	12	CAISESEETQYF	TGTGCCATCAGTGAATCCGAAGAGACCCAGTACTTC
TRBV6-6	TRBJ2-5	NA	NA	13	CASNSVAQETQYF	TGTGCCAGCAATAGTGTTGCACAAGAGACCCAGTACTTC
TRBV10-3	TRBJ2-5	NA	NA	11	CAISDQETQYF	TGTGCCATCAGCGACCAAGAGACCCAGTACTTC
TRBV6-5	TRBJ2-7	NA	few	15	CASSSSGLDSYEQYF	TGTGCCAGCAGTTCCTCCGGGTTAGACTCCTACGAGCAGTACTTC
TRBV5-1	TRBJ2-5	TRBD2	few	15	CASSLGLAGRETQYF	TGCGCCAGCAGCTTGGGACTAGCGGGACGTGAGACCCAGTACTTC
TRBV29-1	TRBJ2-1	TRBD2	few	13	CSAGTSGINEQFF	TGCAGCGCCGGGACTAGCGGGATAAATGAGCAGTTCTTC
TRBV7-9	TRBJ1-1	TRBD1	NA	12	CASSRGQGEAFF	TGTGCCAGCAGTCGTGGACAGGGAGAAGCTTTCTTT
TRBV28	TRBJ2-7	NA	NA	15	CASSSPGRESYEQYF	TGTGCCAGCAGTTCTCCGGGACGGGAGTCCTACGAGCAGTACTTC
TRBV9	TRBJ1-2	NA	NA	14	CASSSLGVNYGYTF	TGTGCCAGCAGCTCCCTAGGGGTTAACTATGGCTACACCTTC
TRBV7-9	TRBJ1-2	NA	NA	15	CASSPRSRTDYGYTF	TGTGCCAGCAGCCCTCGATCCAGGACAGACTATGGCTACACCTTC
TRBV25-1	TRBJ2-3	NA	once	13	CASSLERGDTQYF	TGTGCCAGCAGCCTTGAGCGCGGAGATACGCAGTATTTT
TRBV13	TRBJ2-7	NA	NA	17	CASSPAGSGGSSYEQYF	TGTGCCAGCAGCCCCGCGGGGTCAGGGGGAAGCTCCTACGAGCAGTACTTC
TRBV2	TRBJ1-1	NA	few	12	CASSDVGTGAFF	TGTGCCAGCAGTGACGTGGGCACAGGAGCTTTCTTT